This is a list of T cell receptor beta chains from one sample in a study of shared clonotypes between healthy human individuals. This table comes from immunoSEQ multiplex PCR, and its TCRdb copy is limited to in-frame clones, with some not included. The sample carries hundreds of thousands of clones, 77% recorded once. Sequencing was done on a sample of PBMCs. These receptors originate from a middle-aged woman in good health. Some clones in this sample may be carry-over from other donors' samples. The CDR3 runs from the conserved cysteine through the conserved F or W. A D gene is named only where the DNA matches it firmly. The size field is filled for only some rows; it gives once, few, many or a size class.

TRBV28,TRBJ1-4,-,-,CASRKTGFINEKLFF,TGTGCCAGCAGGAAAACAGGGTTCATAAATGAAAAACTGTTTTTT
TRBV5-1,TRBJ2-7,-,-,CASSAGSTYEQYF,TGCGCCAGCAGCGCTGGATCCACCTACGAGCAGTACTTC
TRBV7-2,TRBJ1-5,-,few,CASSSRGDQPQHF,TGTGCCAGCAGCTCGAGGGGGGATCAGCCCCAGCATTTT
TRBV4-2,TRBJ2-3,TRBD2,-,CAPRVLAGVKDTQYF,TGTGCCCCTCGGGTCTTGGCGGGAGTTAAAGATACGCAGTATTTT
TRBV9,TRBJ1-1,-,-,CASSVGDTEAFF,TGTGCCAGCAGCGTAGGGGATACTGAAGCTTTCTTT
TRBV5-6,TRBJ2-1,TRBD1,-,CASSLARGTGYNEQFF,TGTGCCAGCAGCTTGGCCAGGGGGACAGGTTACAATGAGCAGTTCTTC
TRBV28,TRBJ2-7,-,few,CASSEGLTYEQYF,TGTGCCAGCAGTGAGGGACTCACCTACGAGCAGTACTTC
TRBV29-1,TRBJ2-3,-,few,CSVVRQGTDTQYF,TGCAGCGTTGTCCGACAGGGCACAGATACGCAGTATTTT
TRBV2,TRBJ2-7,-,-,CASSLRSEQYF,TGTGCCAGCAGTCTGAGATCCGAGCAGTACTTC
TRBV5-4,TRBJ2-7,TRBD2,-,CASSLAGASGRAVLLEQYF,TGTGCCAGCAGCTTGGCAGGGGCTAGCGGGAGGGCTGTCCTTCTCGAGCAGTACTTC
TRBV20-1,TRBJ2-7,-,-,CSARTLHEQYF,TGCAGTGCTAGAACCCTTCACGAGCAGTACTTC
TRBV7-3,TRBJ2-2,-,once,CASSRGGATGELFF,TGTGCCAGCAGCCGAGGGGGGGCCACCGGGGAGCTGTTTTTT
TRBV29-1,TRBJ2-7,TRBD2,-,CSVSPLEREDYEQYF,TGCAGCGTTTCCCCCCTGGAGCGGGAAGACTACGAGCAGTACTTC
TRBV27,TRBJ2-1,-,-,CASSLGLARSSYNEQFF,TGTGCCAGCAGTTTAGGCCTAGCGAGGAGCTCCTACAATGAGCAGTTCTTC
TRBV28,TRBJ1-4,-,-,CASSSLGLTNEKLFF,TGTGCCAGCAGTTCGCTAGGACTGACTAATGAAAAACTGTTTTTT
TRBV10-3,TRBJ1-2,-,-,CAIKSLGNYGYTF,TGTGCCATCAAATCCTTGGGCAACTATGGCTACACCTTC
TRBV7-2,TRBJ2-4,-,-,CASARSGVRGNIQYF,TGTGCCAGCGCCCGCTCAGGAGTGAGGGGAAACATTCAGTACTTC
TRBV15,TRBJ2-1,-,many,CATSPLSRGAGQFF,TGTGCCACCAGCCCTCTTTCCCGGGGGGCTGGGCAGTTCTTC
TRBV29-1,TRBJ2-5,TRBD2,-,CSALGLAGETQYF,TGCAGCGCGCTGGGACTAGCGGGAGAGACCCAGTACTTC
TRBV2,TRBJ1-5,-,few,CASGYGGLNQPQHF,TGTGCCAGCGGGTACGGGGGCCTGAATCAGCCCCAGCATTTT
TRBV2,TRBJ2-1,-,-,CASWDGTYNEQFF,TGTGCCAGCTGGGACGGCACCTACAATGAGCAGTTCTTC
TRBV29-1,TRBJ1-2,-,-,CSVITRAGNYGYTF,TGCAGCGTCATCACTAGGGCGGGGAACTATGGCTACACCTTT
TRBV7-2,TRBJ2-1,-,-,CASSGGTQNEQFF,TGTGCCAGCAGCGGAGGGACCCAGAATGAGCAGTTCTTC
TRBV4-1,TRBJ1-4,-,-,CASSQDSSRGYEKLFF,TGCGCCAGCAGCCAAGATTCCTCCCGGGGTTATGAAAAACTGTTTTTT
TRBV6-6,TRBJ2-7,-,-,CASSYPPEQYF,TGTGCCAGCAGTTACCCACCCGAGCAGTACTTC
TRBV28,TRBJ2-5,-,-,CASSRRETQYF,TGTGCCAGCAGTAGACGAGAGACCCAGTACTTC
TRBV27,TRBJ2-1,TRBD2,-,CASSPTPSGSGNEQFF,TGTGCCAGCAGTCCCACTCCTAGCGGGAGCGGGAATGAGCAGTTCTTC
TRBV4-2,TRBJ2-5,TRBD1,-,CASRPTGEETQYF,TGTGCCAGCAGACCCACAGGGGAAGAGACCCAGTACTTC
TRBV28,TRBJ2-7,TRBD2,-,CASSLHDGLAGAGEQYF,TGTGCCAGCAGTTTACATGATGGGCTAGCGGGAGCCGGCGAGCAGTACTTC
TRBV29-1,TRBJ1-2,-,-,CSAGGGVYGYTF,TGCAGCGCCGGTGGGGGCGTCTATGGCTACACCTTC
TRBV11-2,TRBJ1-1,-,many,CASSWSANTEAFF,TGTGCCAGCAGCTGGTCAGCAAACACTGAAGCTTTCTTT
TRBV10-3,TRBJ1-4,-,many,CAISEPSRDGNEKLFF,TGTGCCATCAGTGAGCCGAGTCGGGACGGAAATGAAAAACTGTTTTTT
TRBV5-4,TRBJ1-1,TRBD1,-,CASSPGQVSMNTEAFF,TGTGCCAGCAGCCCAGGACAGGTGTCTATGAACACTGAAGCTTTCTTT
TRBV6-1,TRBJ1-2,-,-,CASRVGLNLVGGYTF,TGTGCCAGCAGGGTAGGTCTTAATTTGGTGGGTGGCTACACCTTC
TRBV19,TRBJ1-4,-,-,CASSFSRVRLANEKLFF,TGTGCCAGTAGTTTTTCCAGGGTTCGTCTGGCAAATGAAAAACTGTTTTTT
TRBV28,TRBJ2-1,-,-,CASSAAATLGYNEQFF,TGTGCCAGCAGTGCCGCCGCGACACTAGGCTACAATGAGCAGTTCTTC
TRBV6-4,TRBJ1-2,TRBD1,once,CASSDTGGTYYGYTF,TGTGCCAGCAGTGACACAGGGGGGACGTACTATGGCTACACCTTC
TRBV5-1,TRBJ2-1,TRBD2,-,CASSLGLAGVNNEQFF,TGCGCCAGCAGCTTGGGGCTAGCGGGAGTTAACAATGAGCAGTTCTTC
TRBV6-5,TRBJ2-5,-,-,CASTLYLGVETQYF,TGTGCCAGCACCCTCTACCTCGGGGTGGAGACCCAGTACTTC
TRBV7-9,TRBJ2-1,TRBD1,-,CASSPDRASYNEQFF,TGTGCCAGCAGCCCGGACAGGGCCTCTTACAATGAGCAGTTCTTC
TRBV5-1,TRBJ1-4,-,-,CASSLVGDINEKLFF,TGCGCCAGCAGCTTGGTAGGGGACATTAATGAAAAACTGTTTTTT
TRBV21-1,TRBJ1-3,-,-,CASSKIVRKNTIYF,TGTGCCAGCAGCAAGATCGTGCGGAAAAACACCATATATTTT
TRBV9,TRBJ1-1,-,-,CASSVQVSTEAFF,TGTGCCAGCAGCGTTCAGGTTTCCACTGAAGCTTTCTTT
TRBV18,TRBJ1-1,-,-,CASSSSGTANTEAFF,TGTGCCAGCTCATCCTCGGGGACGGCGAACACTGAAGCTTTCTTT
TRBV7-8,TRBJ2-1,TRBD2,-,CASSLGGLAGVNEQFF,TGTGCCAGCAGCTTAGGGGGACTAGCGGGAGTTAATGAGCAGTTCTTC
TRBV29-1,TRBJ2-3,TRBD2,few,CSVEAVGLAGTHADTQYF,TGCAGCGTTGAAGCAGTGGGACTAGCGGGAACCCACGCAGATACGCAGTATTTT
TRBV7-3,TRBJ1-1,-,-,CASSPPGVNTEAFF,TGTGCCAGCAGCCCCCCCGGGGTGAACACTGAAGCTTTCTTT
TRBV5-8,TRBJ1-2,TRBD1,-,CASSPWTGADGYTF,TGTGCCAGCAGCCCGTGGACAGGGGCGGATGGCTACACCTTC
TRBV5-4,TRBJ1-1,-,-,CASSLYLNTEAFF,TGTGCCAGCAGCTTGTACCTGAACACTGAAGCTTTCTTT
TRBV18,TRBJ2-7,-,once,CASSPSGFLDYEQYF,TGTGCCAGCTCACCGAGCGGGTTCTTAGATTACGAGCAGTACTTC
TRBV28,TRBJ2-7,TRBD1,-,CASIRDRGHEQYF,TGTGCCAGCATTAGGGACAGGGGCCACGAGCAGTACTTC
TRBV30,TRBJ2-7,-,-,CARSVTVSYEQYF,TGTGCCCGGAGTGTAACGGTTTCCTACGAGCAGTACTTC
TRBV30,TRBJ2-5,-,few,CAWSSRGFFRETQYF,TGTGCCTGGAGTTCACGAGGGTTTTTTAGAGAGACCCAGTACTTC
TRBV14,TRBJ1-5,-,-,CASSQDTGEPQHF,TGTGCCAGCAGCCAAGACACTGGGGAGCCCCAGCATTTT
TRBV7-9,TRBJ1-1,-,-,CASSLVRLGQSNTEAFF,TGTGCCAGCAGCTTAGTAAGGTTAGGGCAGTCGAACACTGAAGCTTTCTTT